One sample yielded the 10 T cell receptor beta chains listed below, sequenced in a study of beta chain features in type 1 diabetes. The investigators reverse transcribed all of the isolated RNA, so they sequenced expressed TCRB transcripts. Repertoires were generated with immunoSEQ multiplex PCR, while TCRdb's copy carries only in-frame clones and drops some. The sample records around 16,000 clones, over 45% being singletons. Specimen: stem cell memory CD4+ T cells from blood. These receptors came from a woman younger than 35 in good health.

The gene calls are TRBV7-2 and TRBJ2-7, with 10 bases fitting TRBD2. V was clipped by 5 bases and J by 4 bases; unmatched bases: 8. Germline assignment: CDR1 SGHTA and CDR2 FQGNSA. This CDR3 is built from 15 residues. CDR3 amino acids: CASSAGLAASYEQYF. DNA of the CDR3: TGTGCCAGCAGCGCAGGACTAGCGGCGTCTTACGAGCAGTACTTC.

The V gene is TRBV29-1, the J gene TRBJ2-1, with D perhaps matching TRBD2 (6 bases). CDR1 is SQVTM, CDR2 ANQGSEA, per germline. This CDR3 comprises 12 residues. The V end was cut by 6 bases, the J end by 3 bases, with 9 bases between. CDR3 sequence reads: CSVGGVYNEQFF. The CDR3 bases are TGCAGCGTGGGGGGTGTCTACAATGAGCAGTTCTTC.

J is TRBJ2-3 and V is TRBV7-9; D unclear. CDR1 is SEHNR and CDR2 is FQNEAQ in the germline V gene (reference sequence). V dropped 2 bases and J dropped 4 bases, with 4 bases sitting between them. The CDR3 sequence is 12 residues long. This CDR3 is CASSLSSDTQYF. The CDR3, as DNA: TGTGCCAGCAGCTTAAGCTCAGATACGCAGTATTTT. Supplemented by reference TRBV7-9 and TRBJ2-3, the full variable domain reads DTGVSQNPRHKITKRGQNVTFRCDPISEHNRLYWYRQTLGQGPEFLTYFQNEAQLEKSRLLSDRFSAERPKGSFSTLEIQRTEQGDSAMYLCASSLSSDTQYFGPGTRLTVL.

The chain has TRBV6-1 and TRBJ2-7, with TRBD2 identical over 12 bases. Per the germline V gene, CDR1 is MNHNS and CDR2 is SASEGT. CDR3 length: 15 residues. V lost 6 bases, J lost 3 bases, and 6 bases stayed unmatched. CDR3 nucleotides: TGTGCCAGCAGCCCTAGCGGGAGGGCCAACTACGAGCAGTACTTC. Residues: CASSPSGRANYEQYF.

The chain links TRBV29-1 to TRBJ2-1, with a weak D call TRBD2 (6 bases). Trimming left V 4 bases short and J 4 bases short, with 20 bases between. Germline V gene lookup returns CDR1 SQVTM and CDR2 ANQGSEA. CDR3 length: 16 amino acids. CDR3 protein: CSVGGVGEGEYNEQFF. CDR3 DNA sequence: TGCAGCGTTGGGGGGGTGGGGGAAGGCGAGTACAATGAGCAGTTCTTC.

This chain uses TRBV2 with TRBJ2-2; no firm D call. CDR3 length equals 15 residues. The germline V gene has CDR1 SNHLY and CDR2 FYNNEI. V was clipped by 4 bases and J by 4 bases, with 13 bases between them. The DNA of the CDR3 is TGTGCCAGCAGTGGTCGTCTTTCGGGCACCGGGGAGCTGTTTTTT. It translates to CASSGRLSGTGELFF.

The chain combines TRBV25-1 with TRBJ1-1, with D unresolved. Germline V CDR1 and CDR2: MGHDK, SYGVNS. CDR3 size: 14 residues. The V end lost 2 bases, the J end lost 4 bases, and 11 bases lay between the germline ends. The DNA of the CDR3 is TGTGCCAGCAGTGAAGGAGGTGGAGTCACTGAAGCTTTCTTT. Translated, it gives CASSEGGGVTEAFF.

The V gene is TRBV27, the J gene TRBJ2-1; TRBD1 matches 8 bases. The germline CDR1 and CDR2 sequences are MNHEY and SMNVEV (reference sequence). CDR3 length equals 14 residues. With 5 bases clipped from V and 6 bases from J, the junction kept 6 bases outside the gene matches. CDR3 sequence reads: CASSLGQGFNEQFF. In nucleotides, the CDR3 is TGTGCCAGCAGTCTAGGACAGGGTTTCAATGAGCAGTTCTTC.

The V call is TRBV5-4, the J call TRBJ2-2, with 12 bases fitting TRBD2. CDR3 length: 16 residues. J gave up 1 base and V 4 bases, and 2 bases lay outside the gene matches. From germline, CDR1 is SGHNT and CDR2 YYREEE (reference sequence). The CDR3 DNA sequence: TGTGCCAGCAGCCCGGGACTAGCGGGGAACACCGGGGAGCTGTTTTTT. This translates into CASSPGLAGNTGELFF.

V and J are TRBV6-5 and TRBJ2-3; 9 bases map to TRBD1. V gave up 6 bases and J gave up 2 bases; unmatched junction bases: 6. CDR3 length: 15 residues. Germline values: CDR1 MNHEY, CDR2 SVGAGI. The CDR3 spells CASSRRTGATDTQYF. The CDR3 DNA follows: TGTGCCAGCAGCCGAAGGACAGGGGCCACAGATACGCAGTATTTT.